Listed below are T cell receptor beta chains from one sample, sequenced in a study of preoperative IRX-2 immunotherapy in early breast cancer. The protocol was immunoSEQ multiplex PCR, while the TCRdb copy is restricted to in-frame clones and leaves out a portion. The table records more than 30,000 clones, roughly 90% of them present only once. The input for sequencing was tumor tissue, taken after IRX-2 immunotherapy. These TCRs come from a human donor with breast cancer. CDR3s include the opening cysteine and the closing phenylalanine or tryptophan. Fields, in order: clone size, V gene, J gene, D gene, CDR3 DNA, CDR3 protein. D genes are given only for firm matches. Rows may omit the clone size; those that give it use once, few, many or a size class.

clone_size: -
v_call: TRBV6-8
j_call: TRBJ2-2
d_call: -
cdr3_nt: TGTGCCAGCAGTGAGCCTCCAAACACCGGGGAGCTGTTTTTT
cdr3_aa: CASSEPPNTGELFF

clone_size: few
v_call: TRBV11-3
j_call: TRBJ1-4
d_call: TRBD1
cdr3_nt: TGTGCCAGCAGCTTGGGACAGGGGGGTGGTGAAAAACTGTTTTTT
cdr3_aa: CASSLGQGGGEKLFF

clone_size: -
v_call: TRBV6-8
j_call: TRBJ1-2
d_call: -
cdr3_nt: TGTGCCAGCAGTTACCCTGACAGAAACTATGGCTACACCTTC
cdr3_aa: CASSYPDRNYGYTF

clone_size: -
v_call: TRBV7-1
j_call: TRBJ2-2
d_call: TRBD2
cdr3_nt: TGTGCCAGAAGCTTGGTTCCAGGGAGGGGCGGGGAGCTGTTTTTT
cdr3_aa: CARSLVPGRGGELFF

clone_size: few
v_call: TRBV7-6
j_call: TRBJ1-6
d_call: -
cdr3_nt: TGTGCCAGCAGCTTCGGGGGAGCGTCGGCCGATTCACCCCTCCACTTT
cdr3_aa: CASSFGGASADSPLHF

clone_size: -
v_call: TRBV19
j_call: TRBJ2-3
d_call: -
cdr3_nt: TGTGCCAGTAGCCCACAGTTTGGTAGCACAGATACGCAGTATTTT
cdr3_aa: CASSPQFGSTDTQYF

clone_size: once
v_call: TRBV12-1
j_call: TRBJ2-3
d_call: -
cdr3_nt: TGTGCCAGCGGCCCCGGATCCGAGGACACAGATACGCAGTATTTT
cdr3_aa: CASGPGSEDTDTQYF

clone_size: few
v_call: TRBV1
j_call: TRBJ2-2
d_call: -
cdr3_nt: TGCGCCAGCAACAAGCTGGGGACCTTCACCGGGGAGCTGTTTTTT
cdr3_aa: CASNKLGTFTGELFF

clone_size: -
v_call: TRBV12-5
j_call: TRBJ2-1
d_call: -
cdr3_nt: TGTGCTAGTGGTTTGGTAGGGGGGAGCAATGAGCAGTTCTTC
cdr3_aa: CASGLVGGSNEQFF

clone_size: -
v_call: TRBV4-1
j_call: TRBJ1-2
d_call: -
cdr3_nt: TGCGCCAGCAGCCAAGAGAATGCAGGGCCCTATGGCTACACCTTC
cdr3_aa: CASSQENAGPYGYTF

clone_size: once
v_call: TRBV19
j_call: TRBJ1-3
d_call: TRBD1
cdr3_nt: TGTGCCAGTAGAGGACAGGAAGCTGGAAACACCATATATTTT
cdr3_aa: CASRGQEAGNTIYF

clone_size: -
v_call: TRBV11-3
j_call: TRBJ1-3
d_call: TRBD1
cdr3_nt: TGTGCCAGCAGCTCCGACAGGGTCTCTGGAAACACCATATATTTT
cdr3_aa: CASSSDRVSGNTIYF

clone_size: -
v_call: TRBV5-1
j_call: TRBJ2-4
d_call: -
cdr3_nt: TGCGCCAGCAGCTTGGACGGAGGGGGAGGCATTCAGTACTTC
cdr3_aa: CASSLDGGGGIQYF

clone_size: -
v_call: TRBV5-1
j_call: TRBJ1-5
d_call: -
cdr3_nt: TGCGCCAGCAGCTTGGTGGGGCACCCGCGGCCCCAGCATTTT
cdr3_aa: CASSLVGHPRPQHF

clone_size: -
v_call: TRBV15
j_call: TRBJ2-3
d_call: TRBD2
cdr3_nt: TGTGCCACCAGCAGCTACCGGGGGGGTGGGACAGATACGCAGTATTTT
cdr3_aa: CATSSYRGGGTDTQYF

clone_size: -
v_call: TRBV28
j_call: TRBJ1-2
d_call: -
cdr3_nt: TGTGCCAGCAGTTTAGGTCAGCACTATGGCTACACCTTC
cdr3_aa: CASSLGQHYGYTF

clone_size: few
v_call: TRBV18
j_call: TRBJ2-7
d_call: TRBD2
cdr3_nt: TGTGCCAGCTCACCCAGGACTAGCGGAGCCTACGAGCAGTACTTC
cdr3_aa: CASSPRTSGAYEQYF

clone_size: once
v_call: TRBV7-7
j_call: TRBJ1-3
d_call: TRBD1
cdr3_nt: TGTGCCAGCAGCCGTCAAGGGACAGTAATCTCTGGAAACACCATATATTTT
cdr3_aa: CASSRQGTVISGNTIYF

clone_size: -
v_call: TRBV19
j_call: TRBJ2-3
d_call: -
cdr3_nt: TGTGCCAGTGGAATAGCCTGGAGCACAGATACGCAGTATTTT
cdr3_aa: CASGIAWSTDTQYF

clone_size: -
v_call: TRBV7-8
j_call: TRBJ2-1
d_call: TRBD2
cdr3_nt: TGTGCCAGCAGCTTAGGACTAGCGGGGTCCTACAATGAGCAGTTCTTC
cdr3_aa: CASSLGLAGSYNEQFF

clone_size: -
v_call: TRBV11-3
j_call: TRBJ2-7
d_call: TRBD2
cdr3_nt: TGTGCCAGCAGCTCGGGACTAGCGGGAGGCCCCGAGCAGTACTTC
cdr3_aa: CASSSGLAGGPEQYF

clone_size: -
v_call: TRBV7-2
j_call: TRBJ2-2
d_call: -
cdr3_nt: TGTGCCAGCAGCTTTGGTACAGGGTGGAACACCGGGGAGCTGTTTTTT
cdr3_aa: CASSFGTGWNTGELFF

clone_size: -
v_call: TRBV18
j_call: TRBJ1-1
d_call: -
cdr3_nt: TGTGCCAGCTCACCGACGAACACTGAAGCTTTCTTT
cdr3_aa: CASSPTNTEAFF

clone_size: -
v_call: TRBV15
j_call: TRBJ1-2
d_call: -
cdr3_nt: TGTGCCACCAGCAGAGACAGGGTGAACTATGGCTACACCTTC
cdr3_aa: CATSRDRVNYGYTF

clone_size: -
v_call: TRBV2
j_call: TRBJ1-1
d_call: TRBD1
cdr3_nt: TGTGCCAGCAGTCGGGACAGGGTAAATGAAGCTTTCTTT
cdr3_aa: CASSRDRVNEAFF

clone_size: -
v_call: TRBV28
j_call: TRBJ1-2
d_call: TRBD1
cdr3_nt: TGTGCCAGCAGTTTATCGGGGACAGGGATACATGGCTACACCTTC
cdr3_aa: CASSLSGTGIHGYTF

clone_size: -
v_call: TRBV7-6
j_call: TRBJ2-2
d_call: TRBD1
cdr3_nt: TGTGCCAGCAGCTTTATCGGGACAGCGAACACCGGGGAGCTGTTTTTT
cdr3_aa: CASSFIGTANTGELFF

clone_size: once
v_call: TRBV11-3
j_call: TRBJ2-1
d_call: -
cdr3_nt: TGTGCCAGCAGCCTACGGACTTCCTACAATGAGCAGTTCTTC
cdr3_aa: CASSLRTSYNEQFF

clone_size: -
v_call: TRBV11-3
j_call: TRBJ1-4
d_call: TRBD1
cdr3_nt: TGTGCCAGCAGCACGAGACAGGGGATTAGGGGTAATGAAAAACTGTTTTTT
cdr3_aa: CASSTRQGIRGNEKLFF

clone_size: once
v_call: TRBV14
j_call: TRBJ2-7
d_call: -
cdr3_nt: TGTGCCAGCAGCCTCAAGACCCGTATCCTTGGACGCCTACACTCCTACGAGCAGTACTTC
cdr3_aa: CASSLKTRILGRLHSYEQYF

clone_size: -
v_call: TRBV6-7
j_call: TRBJ2-6
d_call: TRBD1
cdr3_nt: TGTGCCAGCAGTAGAGACAGGGCTGGGGCCAACGTCCTGACTTTC
cdr3_aa: CASSRDRAGANVLTF

clone_size: -
v_call: TRBV11-3
j_call: TRBJ2-1
d_call: TRBD1
cdr3_nt: TGTGCCAGCACCCCACAGGGGGCAATCTTCAATGAGCAGTTCTTC
cdr3_aa: CASTPQGAIFNEQFF

clone_size: -
v_call: TRBV6-8
j_call: TRBJ1-2
d_call: -
cdr3_nt: TGTGCCAGCAGTTACTCGACCTCATCCTATGGCTACACCTTC
cdr3_aa: CASSYSTSSYGYTF

clone_size: -
v_call: TRBV11-3
j_call: TRBJ1-1
d_call: TRBD1
cdr3_nt: TGTGCCAGCAGCCAAGGCGACAGGGCGGGGAACACTGAAGCTTTCTTT
cdr3_aa: CASSQGDRAGNTEAFF

clone_size: once
v_call: TRBV18
j_call: TRBJ2-1
d_call: TRBD1
cdr3_nt: TGTGCCAGCTCAGCCATTCAATACGGGACAGGGGGCTACAATGAGCAGTTCTTC
cdr3_aa: CASSAIQYGTGGYNEQFF

clone_size: -
v_call: TRBV6-8
j_call: TRBJ1-2
d_call: TRBD1
cdr3_nt: TGTGCCATCGGACAGGATACTAACTATGGCTACACCTTC
cdr3_aa: CAIGQDTNYGYTF

clone_size: -
v_call: TRBV6-8
j_call: TRBJ1-1
d_call: TRBD1
cdr3_nt: TGTGCCAGCATCCTGACCGACAGGGTAGGGACTGAAGCTTTCTTT
cdr3_aa: CASILTDRVGTEAFF